The 19 T cell receptor beta chains below come from one sample, sequenced in a study of shared clonotypes between healthy human individuals. Assay: immunoSEQ multiplex PCR; the TCRdb copy retains only in-frame clones and omits some. The sample carries around 2,100,000 clones, less than 95% recorded once. Naive CD8 cells lacked CD45RO and underwent positive selection for CCR7, leaving out terminally differentiated effector memory CD45RA+ cells. Sequenced input: naive CD8+ T cells sorted from blood. The source is a man between 18 and 29 years old in good health.

Here the CDR3 DNA reads TGCGCCAGCAGCCAAGATGAGGGCAGTGAGCTTAAGGATGGCTACACCTTC. Its translation: CASSQDEGSELKDGYTF. J is TRBJ1-2 and V is TRBV4-1; D remains ambiguous. V lost 0 bases and J lost 6, with 20 bases in between. Germline CDR1 is MGHRA and CDR2 is YSYEKL. CDR3 size: 17 residues.

CDR3 loop: CASQTATSGRATQYF. In DNA, the CDR3 is TGTGCCAGCCAAACGGCGACTAGCGGGAGGGCCACGCAGTATTTT. J is TRBJ2-3 and V is TRBV6-5; 14 bases match TRBD2. The CDR3 extends over 15 amino acids. The V and J ends lost 8 bases and 9 bases, in that order; junction bases with no gene match: 10. Germline V lookup: CDR1 MNHEY, CDR2 SVGAGI.

CDR3 in amino acids: CARGTGENYEQYF. CDR3 bases: TGTGCCCGAGGGACAGGGGAAAACTACGAGCAGTACTTC. V is TRBV30 and J is TRBJ2-7; TRBD1 matches at 10 bases. Germline loops: CDR1 GTSNPN, CDR2 SVGIG (reference sequence). The CDR3 contains 13 residues. The ends lost 8 bases at V and 3 bases at J; junction bases unmatched: 7. Complete variable domain (other parts from reference TRBV30 and TRBJ2-7): SQTIHQWPATLVQPVGSPLSLECTVEGTSNPNLYWYRQAAGRGLQLLFYSVGIGQISSEVPQNLSASRPQDRQFILSSKKLLLSDSGFYLCARGTGENYEQYFGPGTRLTVT.

This chain connects TRBV7-2 to TRBJ1-2; 7 positions match TRBD1. The CDR3 is 14 amino acids. The V segment lost 2 bases and the J segment 5 bases; nucleotides outside the gene matches: 5. CDR1 and CDR2 (germline): SGHTA, FQGNSA. CDR3 coding DNA: TGTGCCAGCAGCTTAATTGAGGGGGCATATGGCTACACCTTC. It codes for CASSLIEGAYGYTF.

V gene TRBV5-4 combines with J gene TRBJ2-6; D is unresolved. CDR1 SGHNT and CDR2 YYREEE come from the germline V gene (reference sequence). Trimming cost V 10 bases and J 0 bases, with 8 bases left between them. This CDR3 spans 13 amino acids. The CDR3 is CAWALSGANVLTF. CDR3 nucleotides: TGTGCCTGGGCCCTCTCTGGGGCCAACGTCCTGACTTTC.

This chain uses TRBV28 with TRBJ2-1; TRBD2 matches 12 bases. Germline assignment: CDR1 MDHEN and CDR2 SYDVKM. V trimming: 2 bases; J trimming: 16 bases; junction bases outside the gene matches: 12. The CDR3 spans 15 residues. CDR3 bases: TGTGCCAGCAGTTTAAGGCTAGCGGGAGGGCCAGAGGAATTCTTC. Its translation: CASSLRLAGGPEEFF.

The CDR3 protein is CASSLVGLAGHEQFF. CDR3 DNA: TGTGCCAGCAGCTTAGTAGGGCTAGCGGGGCATGAGCAGTTCTTC. This chain uses TRBV7-9 with TRBJ2-1; TRBD2 aligns across 9 bases. The CDR3 is made up of 15 amino acids. Germline V gene lookup returns CDR1 SEHNR and CDR2 FQNEAQ (reference sequence). Trimming at V came to 1 base and at J to 8 bases, leaving 6 bases not matched to a gene.

This chain links TRBV21-1 with TRBJ1-4; the table's D call TRBD1 went unverified against the DNA. TRBV21-1 is tagged as a pseudogene. The CDR3 spans 16 residues. CDR3 residues: CASSKRDRGKSEKLFF. As DNA, the CDR3 is TGTGCCAGCAGCAAACGGGACAGGGGGAAGTCTGAAAAACTGTTTTTT.

The table lists this clone with a count of one. The chain combines TRBV13 with TRBJ1-1; 10 bases are shared with TRBD1. After removal of 4 bases from V and 10 bases from J, the junction contained 9 bases not matched to a gene. Germline V CDR1 and CDR2: PRHDT, FYEKMQ (reference sequence). CDR3 length: 14 amino acids. CDR3: CASSSGQGDSGAFF. As DNA, the CDR3 is TGTGCCAGCAGCTCCGGACAGGGGGACTCTGGAGCTTTCTTT. Using reference TRBV13 and TRBJ1-1 for the parts outside the CDR3, the full variable domain is AAGVIQSPRHLIKEKRETATLKCYPIPRHDTVYWYQQGPGQDPQFLISFYEKMQSDKGSIPDRFSAQQFSDYHSELNMSSLELGDSALYFCASSSGQGDSGAFFGQGTRLTVV.

The CDR3 is CASSYSSKGQDYEQYF. The CDR3 coding sequence is TGTGCCAGCAGTTACTCATCGAAGGGACAGGACTACGAGCAGTACTTC. V usage is TRBV6-5 and J usage is TRBJ2-7; 8 bases fit TRBD1. The V gene end was trimmed by 0 bases and the J gene end by 3 bases; junction bases not matched to a gene: 7. In germline, CDR1 is MNHEY, CDR2 SVGAGI. This CDR3 region has 16 residues.

This clone was observed once. Distinct nucleotide sequences in the sample also encode this CDR3. The chain uses TRBV4-1 and TRBJ2-7, with 8 bases lining up with TRBD1. With 2 bases clipped from V and 3 bases from J, the junction kept 3 bases outside the gene matches. The CDR3 has 14 residues. Germline V gene data show CDR1 as MGHRA and CDR2 as YSYEKL. The DNA of the CDR3 is TGCGCCAGCAGCCAATGGACAGGGAGCTACGAGCAGTACTTC. Translating it yields CASSQWTGSYEQYF.

The chain carries TRBV30 and TRBJ2-1; TRBD1 or TRBD2 may be the D gene (5 bases each). This CDR3 spans 11 amino acids. V lost 5 bases and J 7 bases, leaving 9 bases between the germline ends. Germline V gene sequence: CDR1 GTSNPN, CDR2 SVGIG (reference sequence). CDR3 nucleotide sequence: TGTGCCTGGGTGAGGGGTAATGAGCAGTTCTTC. Translation: CAWVRGNEQFF.

The chain employs TRBV6-5 and TRBJ1-2, with unresolved D. The V end was cut by 0 bases, the J end by 13 bases, with 12 bases between. The germline gives CDR1 MNHEY, CDR2 SVGAGI. This CDR3 is 12 amino acids long. The CDR3: CASSYSGGPVTF. The CDR3 DNA sequence: TGTGCCAGCAGTTACTCGGGCGGCCCGGTCACCTTC.

V usage is TRBV7-9 and J usage is TRBJ2-2; D gene unclear. The germline V gene has CDR1 SEHNR and CDR2 FQNEAQ (reference sequence). The V end lost 5 bases, the J end lost 8 bases, and 9 bases lay between the germline ends. The CDR3 has 12 amino acids. The CDR3 bases are TGTGCCAGCAGCCCGGATGAGGGGGAGCTGTTTTTT. Its protein product is CASSPDEGELFF.

The chain carries TRBV6-1 and TRBJ2-2, with a weak D call TRBD2 (5 bases). The germline V gene has CDR1 MNHNS and CDR2 SASEGT. With 7 bases removed from V and 6 bases from J, the gap between germline ends came to 18 bases. The CDR3 has 15 residues. The CDR3 spells CASIREGLFAGELFF. As DNA, the CDR3 is TGTGCCAGCATCCGGGAAGGGCTATTCGCCGGGGAGCTGTTTTTT.

A word on this clone: Other DNA sequences in this specimen translate into the identical CDR3. This sequence joins TRBV11-2 and TRBJ2-7; D may be TRBD2 (5 bases). The germline gives CDR1 SGHAT, CDR2 FQNNGV. The CDR3 is 13 residues long. V was trimmed by 3 bases and J by 2 bases, leaving 8 bases between them. The CDR3 region has the DNA TGTGCCAGCAGCTTCCTAGCCGCCTACGAGCAGTACTTC. Translated, it gives CASSFLAAYEQYF.

The V and J genes are TRBV5-8 and TRBJ2-7; 10 bases fit TRBD2. Looked up from germline, CDR1 is SGHTS and CDR2 is YDEGEE. After removal of 2 bases from V and 4 bases from J, the junction contained 6 bases not matched to a gene. This CDR3 contains 15 residues. For the CDR3, the DNA is TGTGCCAGCAGCTTAAAACTAGCGGGGCTGTACGAGCAGTACTTC. Translation: CASSLKLAGLYEQYF.

The chain has TRBV4-1 and TRBJ1-3; D is unclear. The ends were cut back, 1 base at V and 0 bases at J, with 4 bases in the middle. This CDR3 spans 14 amino acids. Germline assignment: CDR1 MGHRA and CDR2 YSYEKL. The CDR3 sequence: CASSQVFSGNTIYF. The CDR3 nucleotides are TGCGCCAGCAGCCAAGTTTTCTCTGGAAACACCATATATTTT.

This chain links TRBV9 with TRBJ2-7; possibly TRBD1 for D (6 bases). Germline assignment: CDR1 SGDLS and CDR2 YYNGEE. CDR3 length: 15 residues. V was pared by 0 bases and J by 2 bases, with 12 bases between. CDR3 coding DNA: TGTGCCAGCAGCGTAGGCCCAGGGGACACCTACGAGCAGTACTTC. It yields the protein CASSVGPGDTYEQYF.